This T cell receptor (beta chain) was documented in a study of response to subunit inactivated influenza vaccine. Overall study findings and caveats: Authors suggested seasonal influenza vaccinations each recruit few new T cells.

On this clonotype: The antigen is undetermined.

In TCRdb, the RT-PCR reads were re-called with MiXCR into one record per CDR3 protein. The sample carries about 500,000 distinct CDR3 sequences, about 15% recorded once. This specimen was CD4+ T cells sorted from PBMCs, taken about 24 months after vaccination. The receptor's source is a man between 50 and 75 years old who received an inactivated influenza vaccine.

CDR3 loop: CARGLAYNEQFF. Here the CDR3 DNA reads TGCGCCAGGGGACTAGCCTACAATGAGCAGTTCTTC. V usage is TRBV4-3 and J usage is TRBJ2-1, with 8 bases aligning to TRBD2. CDR1 is LGHNA and CDR2 is YSLEER in the germline V gene. The CDR3 length is 12 residues. V was pared by 9 bases and J by 2 bases, with 0 bases of the junction left unmatched.